The next 15 T cell receptor beta chains were all read from a single sample in a study of control samples from healthy donors and cancer patients. Profiling relied on immunoSEQ multiplex PCR, and the TCRdb table lists in-frame clones only, not all of them. The sample shows approximately 100,000 clones, 85% to 90% of them seen only once. Sequencing input: blood. The source is a woman aged 50 to 60 in good health.

This clone is a singleton in its sample. V and J are TRBV5-4 and TRBJ2-3, with a possible D match to TRBD2 (5 bases). The CDR3 has 16 residues. CDR1 and CDR2 from the germline V gene are SGHNT and YYREEE (reference sequence). V was clipped by 0 bases and J by 4 bases, with 15 bases between them. CDR3 region: CASSLAEGKAPDTQYF. CDR3 nucleotides: TGTGCCAGCAGCTTGGCCGAGGGTAAGGCCCCAGATACGCAGTATTTT.

The J gene is TRBJ1-1, the V gene TRBV30; D gene ambiguous. The V and J ends lost 1 base and 1 base respectively, with 7 bases between them. From germline, CDR1 is GTSNPN and CDR2 SVGIG (reference sequence). The CDR3 loop spans 13 amino acids. The CDR3 region is CAWSEGGNTEAFF. In nucleotides, the CDR3 is TGTGCCTGGAGTGAGGGCGGGAACACTGAAGCTTTCTTT.

The CDR3 DNA reads as TGTGCCAGCAGCGCCGGACTAGCGATCACAGATACGCAGTATTTT. This codes for CASSAGLAITDTQYF. The chain recombines TRBV9 with TRBJ2-3; TRBD2 matches 9 bases. The CDR3 length is 15 residues. Trimming at V came to 3 bases and at J to 2 bases, leaving 4 bases not matched to a gene. Germline-derived CDR1 and CDR2 are SGDLS and YYNGEE.

The gene calls are TRBV5-4 and TRBJ2-3, with 10 bases matching TRBD2. Germline CDR1 reads SGHNT; CDR2 reads YYREEE (reference sequence). With 6 bases clipped from V and 3 bases from J, the junction kept 4 bases outside the gene matches. The CDR3 spans 14 residues. The CDR3 loop is CASKAGGLTDTQYF. The CDR3 DNA is TGTGCCAGCAAAGCGGGGGGGCTAACAGATACGCAGTATTTT.

The J gene is TRBJ2-1, the V gene TRBV7-2, with D possibly being TRBD1 (7 bases). Germline-derived CDR1 and CDR2 are SGHTA and FQGNSA. There are 17 residues in the CDR3. V lost 1 base and J lost 9, with 22 bases in between. Here the CDR3 DNA reads TGTGCCAGCAGCTTAGGGGGACAGACTACCCCGGGAGCTGAGCAGTTCTTC. It codes for CASSLGGQTTPGAEQFF. The full variable domain, in which reference TRBV7-2 and TRBJ2-1 provide the parts outside the CDR3, is GAGVSQSPSNKVTEKGKDVELRCDPISGHTALYWYRQSLGQGLEFLIYFQGNSAPDKSGLPSDRFSAERTGGSVSTLTIQRTQQEDSAVYLCASSLGGQTTPGAEQFFGPGTRLTVL.

The rearrangement uses TRBV24-1 and TRBJ2-2, with D possibly TRBD1 on 5 matching bases. From germline, CDR1 is KGHDR and CDR2 SFDVKD. Deletions cut 5 bases from V and 3 bases from J, with 21 bases between. This CDR3 has 18 amino acids. Written as DNA, the CDR3 is TGTGCCACCAGTGCCCTGGGCAGGGCAGGCCGGTACACCGGGGAGCTGTTTTTT. It is translated as CATSALGRAGRYTGELFF.

The chain uses TRBV29-1 and TRBJ2-3, with D perhaps matching TRBD1 (6 bases). CDR1 is SQVTM and CDR2 is ANQGSEA in the germline V gene. CDR3 size: 14 residues. The germline V and J ends were trimmed by 6 bases and 6 bases, with 19 bases remaining between them. The CDR3 loop is CSVHRAQGADTQYF. The CDR3 DNA sequence: TGCAGCGTCCACAGGGCACAGGGTGCGGATACGCAGTATTTT.

This clone was recorded only once. This chain joins TRBV6-5 and TRBJ1-2; the match to TRBD1 covers 9 bases. CDR3 length: 14 amino acids. Germline CDR1 reads MNHEY; CDR2 reads SVGAGI. Unmatched junction bases numbered 4, after V lost 6 bases and J lost 2 bases. The CDR3 reads CASRGTGTNYGYTF. The DNA for the CDR3 is TGTGCCAGCAGAGGGACAGGGACCAACTATGGCTACACCTTC.

The rearrangement links TRBV5-5 to TRBJ1-1; D is undetermined. The CDR3 totals 13 residues. Germline values: CDR1 SGHKS, CDR2 YYEKEE (reference sequence). Trimming took off 2 bases at V and 1 base at J, with 6 bases between the two ends. The CDR3 DNA sequence: TGTGCCAGCAGCTTCGTTGAGAACACTGAAGCTTTCTTT. Protein: CASSFVENTEAFF. The variable domain in full, with the rest retrieved from reference TRBV5-5 and TRBJ1-1, is DAGVTQSPTHLIKTRGQQVTLRCSPISGHKSVSWYQQVLGQGPQFIFQYYEKEERGRGNFPDRFSARQFPNYSSELNVNALLLGDSALYLCASSFVENTEAFFGQGTRLTVV.

V usage is TRBV13 and J usage is TRBJ2-7, with D possibly called TRBD1 or TRBD2 (6 bases each). Trimming shortened V by 8 bases and J by 4 bases, and 21 bases separated the two germline ends. CDR1 PRHDT and CDR2 FYEKMQ come from the germline V gene (reference sequence). The CDR3 length is 15 residues. The CDR3 DNA reads as TGTGCCAGCGGTATGATGCTGAGGGGGGCATACGAGCAGTACTTC. Its translation: CASGMMLRGAYEQYF. Filled out from reference TRBV13 and TRBJ2-7, the complete variable domain reads AAGVIQSPRHLIKEKRETATLKCYPIPRHDTVYWYQQGPGQDPQFLISFYEKMQSDKGSIPDRFSAQQFSDYHSELNMSSLELGDSALYFCASGMMLRGAYEQYFGPGTRLTVT.

The V call is TRBV6-5, the J call TRBJ1-2; D gene unclear. CDR1 and CDR2 (germline): MNHEY, SVGAGI. Trimming shortened V by 6 bases and J by 4 bases, and 15 bases separated the two germline ends. The length of the CDR3 is 14 residues. The CDR3 spells CASSSSDKAYGYTF. DNA for the CDR3: TGTGCCAGCAGCTCCTCAGACAAGGCCTATGGCTACACCTTC.

This chain uses TRBV5-1 with TRBJ2-3; possible D gene TRBD2, 5 bases. The length of the CDR3 is 18 residues. Trimming cost V 2 bases and J 11 bases, with 30 bases left between them. Germline V lookup: CDR1 SGHRS, CDR2 YFSETQ. CDR3 in amino acids: CASSFTSLDWGELGVQYF. CDR3 in DNA: TGCGCCAGCAGCTTCACCTCATTGGACTGGGGAGAGTTGGGAGTGCAGTATTTT.

This rearrangement joins TRBV7-3 to TRBJ2-7, with D maybe TRBD2 (5 bases). Trimming shortened V by 2 bases and J by 2 bases, and 13 bases separated the two germline ends. Germline V CDR1 and CDR2: SGHTA, FQGTGA. This CDR3 spans 15 amino acids. The CDR3 bases are TGTGCCAGCAGCTTATCGGCGGGTCCGGCCTACGAGCAGTACTTC. Its translation: CASSLSAGPAYEQYF.

The chain recombines TRBV12-2 with TRBJ2-3; the D call of TRBD1 is as the table states it, not checked on the DNA. TRBV12-2 is a listed pseudogene. The CDR3 runs to 21 residues. The CDR3 DNA reads TGTGCAAGTCGCTTAGAGGATAGATTAGGCGTTTGGGGCCCAAGCACAGATACGCAGTATTTT. Protein sequence: CASRLEDRLGVWGPSTDTQYF.

This clone was detected a few times. This rearrangement joins TRBV10-3 to TRBJ2-7, with 7 bases aligning to TRBD2. The V segment lost 8 bases and the J segment 1 base; nucleotides outside the gene matches: 11. CDR3 length: 15 residues. The germline V gene has CDR1 ENHRY and CDR2 SYGVKD. The CDR3 spells CAIGAGGSRSYEQYV. For the CDR3, the DNA is TGTGCCATCGGGGCCGGCGGGAGTCGGTCCTACGAGCAGTACGTC.